The rows below give T cell receptor beta chains drawn from one sample of a study of T cells after yellow fever vaccination. In TCRdb, the 5' RACE reads were re-called with MiXCR into one record per CDR3 protein. The profile shows over 100,000 distinct CDR3 sequences, 7.5% to 9.5% of them singletons. The source was CD8+ T cells sorted from PBMCs, collected 45 days after the yellow fever booster vaccination. The receptors originated from a man in his thirties or forties who received the YFV17D yellow fever vaccine. Both conserved end residues are part of each CDR3. A D gene is named only where the DNA matches it firmly. The size of a clone is reported for some rows only, either as once, few or many, or as a class for expanded clones.

V gene: TRBV5-6; J gene: TRBJ2-7; D gene: -; clone size: -; CDR3 DNA: TGTGCCAGCACCCTTTGGGGGAGCTCCTACGAGCAGTACTTC; CDR3 protein: CASTLWGSSYEQYF
V gene: TRBV27; J gene: TRBJ2-1; D gene: -; clone size: many; CDR3 DNA: TGTGCCACTTCGCCGAATCCCCCAGTTTTTGTCCCGAGACAGAATGAGCAGTTCTTC; CDR3 protein: CATSPNPPVFVPRQNEQFF
V gene: TRBV7-9; J gene: TRBJ2-7; D gene: TRBD2; clone size: many; CDR3 DNA: TGTGCCAGCAGCTCCCAGCGGGGGAGCTCCTACGAGCAGTACTTC; CDR3 protein: CASSSQRGSSYEQYF
V gene: TRBV9; J gene: TRBJ1-1; D gene: TRBD1; clone size: few; CDR3 DNA: TGTGCCAGCAGCGCCGATCGAACAGGGGCTAGAGAAGAAGCTTTCTTT; CDR3 protein: CASSADRTGAREEAFF
V gene: TRBV28; J gene: TRBJ2-2; D gene: -; clone size: many; CDR3 DNA: TGTGCCAGCAGAAATTATTTCGGAACGGCCGGGGAGCTGTTTTTT; CDR3 protein: CASRNYFGTAGELFF
V gene: TRBV7-2; J gene: TRBJ2-7; D gene: TRBD2; clone size: -; CDR3 DNA: TGTGCCAGCAGCTTGGCCCACATTACTAGCGGCGCCACCTACGAGCAGTACTTC; CDR3 protein: CASSLAHITSGATYEQYF
V gene: TRBV6-2/TRBV6-3; J gene: TRBJ2-7; D gene: TRBD2; clone size: many; CDR3 DNA: TGTGCCAGCAGTTACGAAGCTAGCGGGAGTATAAACGAGCAGTACTTC; CDR3 protein: CASSYEASGSINEQYF
V gene: TRBV7-8; J gene: TRBJ2-1; D gene: -; clone size: many; CDR3 DNA: TGTGCCAGCAGCTTATCGTGGGCTAGCGCCAATGAGCAGTTCTTC; CDR3 protein: CASSLSWASANEQFF
V gene: TRBV7-9; J gene: TRBJ2-7; D gene: TRBD1; clone size: few; CDR3 DNA: TGTGCCAGCAGCTCGTCAGGGGGTTACGAGCAGTACTTC; CDR3 protein: CASSSSGGYEQYF
V gene: TRBV3-1; J gene: TRBJ2-7; D gene: TRBD2; clone size: many; CDR3 DNA: TGTGCCAGCAGCGCAACACCCGGGACTAGCGGGGAGGAGGAGAGCTCCTACGAGCAGTACTTC; CDR3 protein: CASSATPGTSGEEESSYEQYF
V gene: TRBV5-1; J gene: TRBJ2-5; D gene: -; clone size: many; CDR3 DNA: TGCGCCAGCAGCTTGGAGGATTCTGCCTCCCTGGGGGAGACCCAGTACTTC; CDR3 protein: CASSLEDSASLGETQYF
V gene: TRBV20-1; J gene: TRBJ2-1; D gene: -; clone size: -; CDR3 DNA: TGCAGTGCTATTAGGCCGGAGACCTACAATGAGCAGTTCTTC; CDR3 protein: CSAIRPETYNEQFF
V gene: TRBV4-3; J gene: TRBJ2-3; D gene: TRBD2; clone size: -; CDR3 DNA: TGCGCCAGCAGCCAAGATCCTAGCGGGAGTTGGGTAGATACGCAGTATTTT; CDR3 protein: CASSQDPSGSWVDTQYF
V gene: TRBV7-6; J gene: TRBJ2-1; D gene: TRBD1; clone size: many; CDR3 DNA: TGTGCCAGCAGCTTACTCGGGACAGGGGGCTTCAATGAGCAGTTCTTC; CDR3 protein: CASSLLGTGGFNEQFF
V gene: TRBV4-3; J gene: TRBJ1-1; D gene: -; clone size: many; CDR3 DNA: TGCGCCAGCAGCCAGGGGACTGAAGCTTTCTTT; CDR3 protein: CASSQGTEAFF
V gene: TRBV3-1; J gene: TRBJ2-7; D gene: -; clone size: few; CDR3 DNA: TGTGCCAGCAGCCCCGCCGCGGACAGATCCTACGAGCAGTACTTC; CDR3 protein: CASSPAADRSYEQYF
V gene: TRBV7-8; J gene: TRBJ2-7; D gene: -; clone size: many; CDR3 DNA: TGTGCCAGCAGCTACAGGACAGACCCCTACGAGCAGTACTTC; CDR3 protein: CASSYRTDPYEQYF
V gene: TRBV7-9; J gene: TRBJ2-1; D gene: -; clone size: many; CDR3 DNA: TGTGCCAGCTGGGCACGGGACGCCAGCTCCTACAATGAGCAGTTCTTC; CDR3 protein: CASWARDASSYNEQFF
V gene: TRBV27; J gene: TRBJ1-4; D gene: -; clone size: many; CDR3 DNA: TGTGCCAGCAGTTTATCCGGAGGAGAAAAACTGTTTTTT; CDR3 protein: CASSLSGGEKLFF
V gene: TRBV6-1; J gene: TRBJ2-5; D gene: -; clone size: many; CDR3 DNA: TGTGCCAGCAGTGAAGCGCTTCGTGGTAGCGCGGAGACCCAGTACTTC; CDR3 protein: CASSEALRGSAETQYF
V gene: TRBV5-1; J gene: TRBJ2-3; D gene: -; clone size: many; CDR3 DNA: TGCGCCAGCAGCTTGCGCGGGGTGAGCACAGATACGCAGTATTTT; CDR3 protein: CASSLRGVSTDTQYF
V gene: TRBV18; J gene: TRBJ2-5; D gene: TRBD1; clone size: many; CDR3 DNA: TGTGCCAGCCAGGGACAGCAAGAGACCCAGTACTTC; CDR3 protein: CASQGQQETQYF
V gene: TRBV6-2/TRBV6-3; J gene: TRBJ1-5; D gene: -; clone size: many; CDR3 DNA: TGTGCCAGCAGCAAGGGGGGGGGCTGGGAGCCCCAGCATTTT; CDR3 protein: CASSKGGGWEPQHF
V gene: TRBV9; J gene: TRBJ2-2; D gene: -; clone size: many; CDR3 DNA: TGTGCCAGCAGCGTAAGGGATTCCGTCGTGAACACCGGGGAGCTGTTTTTT; CDR3 protein: CASSVRDSVVNTGELFF
V gene: TRBV20-1; J gene: TRBJ2-3; D gene: -; clone size: few; CDR3 DNA: TGCAGTGCGAGAGACACCACCAGAGGATCAGATACGCAGTATTTT; CDR3 protein: CSARDTTRGSDTQYF
V gene: TRBV19; J gene: TRBJ2-5; D gene: TRBD2; clone size: -; CDR3 DNA: TGTGCCAGTAGTATTGGGGGACTAGCGGAGGGAGAGACCCAGTACTTC; CDR3 protein: CASSIGGLAEGETQYF
V gene: TRBV5-1; J gene: TRBJ2-1; D gene: TRBD1; clone size: many; CDR3 DNA: TGCGCCAGCAGCTTGGCTGGGACAGGGGGAAATGAGCAGTTCTTC; CDR3 protein: CASSLAGTGGNEQFF
V gene: TRBV11-2; J gene: TRBJ2-7; D gene: TRBD2; clone size: many; CDR3 DNA: TGTGCCAGCAGCTCCGGGGCTAGCGGTCCTTCCTACGAGCAGTACTTC; CDR3 protein: CASSSGASGPSYEQYF
V gene: TRBV28; J gene: TRBJ2-7; D gene: -; clone size: many; CDR3 DNA: TGTGCCAGCACTACCTCCTACGAGCAGTACTTC; CDR3 protein: CASTTSYEQYF
V gene: TRBV4-3; J gene: TRBJ2-1; D gene: TRBD2; clone size: many; CDR3 DNA: TGCGCCAGCAGCCAAGACATCCTAGCGGACTTCTACAATGAGCAGTTCTTC; CDR3 protein: CASSQDILADFYNEQFF
V gene: TRBV7-6; J gene: TRBJ2-3; D gene: -; clone size: few; CDR3 DNA: TGTGCCAGCAGCTTAGTCCAGGCGGGGCCTAGCACAGATACGCAGTATTTT; CDR3 protein: CASSLVQAGPSTDTQYF
V gene: TRBV5-1; J gene: TRBJ2-7; D gene: -; clone size: many; CDR3 DNA: TGCGCCAGCAGCTTCTCTTCGGCGACCGACGAGCAGTACTTC; CDR3 protein: CASSFSSATDEQYF
V gene: TRBV25-1; J gene: TRBJ2-1; D gene: -; clone size: once; CDR3 DNA: TGTGCCAGCAGTGAAGGGAATAAGCAGTTCTTC; CDR3 protein: CASSEGNKQFF
V gene: TRBV12-3/TRBV12-4; J gene: TRBJ2-5; D gene: -; clone size: -; CDR3 DNA: TGTGCCAGCAGTTTTAGCGAGGGGCGGATTGAGACCCAGTACTTC; CDR3 protein: CASSFSEGRIETQYF
V gene: TRBV20-1; J gene: TRBJ1-1; D gene: -; clone size: many; CDR3 DNA: TGCAGTGCTCCCTGGGCCGGGGTCACTGAAGCTTTCTTT; CDR3 protein: CSAPWAGVTEAFF
V gene: TRBV4-1; J gene: TRBJ2-7; D gene: -; clone size: many; CDR3 DNA: TGCGCCAGCAGCCAATGGTTAACAGACTCCTACGAGCAGTACTTC; CDR3 protein: CASSQWLTDSYEQYF
V gene: TRBV7-9; J gene: TRBJ2-1; D gene: TRBD2; clone size: many; CDR3 DNA: TGTGCCAGCAGCCAGACTAGCGGGAGGGGTAATGAGCAGTTCTTC; CDR3 protein: CASSQTSGRGNEQFF
V gene: TRBV2; J gene: TRBJ2-3; D gene: -; clone size: many; CDR3 DNA: TGTGCCAGCCGCACAGATACGCAGTATTTT; CDR3 protein: CASRTDTQYF
V gene: TRBV7-9; J gene: TRBJ2-7; D gene: -; clone size: few; CDR3 DNA: TGTGCCAGCAGCCAACTGGGCAGTGGGCAGTACTTC; CDR3 protein: CASSQLGSGQYF
V gene: TRBV4-3; J gene: TRBJ2-1; D gene: -; clone size: -; CDR3 DNA: TGCGCCAGCAGCCAAGAGAACAGGGAAAATGAGCAGTTCTTC; CDR3 protein: CASSQENRENEQFF
V gene: TRBV11-2; J gene: TRBJ2-7; D gene: -; clone size: -; CDR3 DNA: TGTGTCAGCAGCCCCGGCGAGCGGGCCTTCTACGAGCAGTACTTC; CDR3 protein: CVSSPGERAFYEQYF
V gene: TRBV4-3; J gene: TRBJ2-7; D gene: TRBD1; clone size: many; CDR3 DNA: TGCGCCAGCAGCCAAGTACAGGGGGCCGACGAGCAGTACTTC; CDR3 protein: CASSQVQGADEQYF
V gene: TRBV6-5; J gene: TRBJ2-7; D gene: -; clone size: many; CDR3 DNA: TGTGCCAGCAGACCCGGGGCCGCTAGCGCCTACGAGCAGTACTTC; CDR3 protein: CASRPGAASAYEQYF
V gene: TRBV13; J gene: TRBJ2-7; D gene: TRBD2; clone size: many; CDR3 DNA: TGTGCCAGCAGCTTTGGGTTGGGACTAGCGGGAGTCTACGAGCAGTACTTC; CDR3 protein: CASSFGLGLAGVYEQYF
V gene: TRBV13; J gene: TRBJ2-3; D gene: TRBD2; clone size: many; CDR3 DNA: TGTGCCAGCAGCTTACTAGCGGGAACAGATACGCAGTATTTT; CDR3 protein: CASSLLAGTDTQYF